This TCR beta chain was captured by sequencing in a study of shared clonotypes between healthy human individuals (dated by TCRdb to 2020 to 2022). For the study in its entirety: The cohort comprised a couple of women and three men aged 18 to 49 years. Each donor's leukapheresis produced roughly between about 0.9 and 9.5 billion PBMCs. Blood TCR repertoires of about five healthy adults were deeply sequenced to estimate repertoire size and the extent of clonotype sharing between individuals. Libraries were prepared and TCR repertoires were sequenced by different laboratories using diverse techniques, in order to increase sequencing depth and limit assay-specific biases. For each donor, three plates each were used for CD4 naive and CD4 memory, two plates were used for CD8 naive, and one plate was used for CD8 memory. The paper's findings and limits, for the study overall: Pairwise subsampling indicated that sequencing depth was expected to affect the degree of clonotype sharing among donors. Because the study included a small number of donors, the genetic and exposure-history diversity represented was limited. Higher generation probabilities were observed for clonotypes shared by all four sorted-subset donors than for non-shared clonotypes. Only blood was sampled, and tissue TCR repertoires likely differ from those in blood. Larger estimated clonotype richness was generally found for naive subsets than for memory subsets. Rarefaction of sorted-subset datasets indicated incomplete sequencing despite the large sequencing depth. About 5% of naive CD4, 3.5% of naive CD8, 2.3% of memory CD4, and about 0.4% of memory CD8 clonotypes were shared across several donors.

CDR3 length: 13 amino acids, cysteine to phenylalanine. The DNA shown is the 39-base CDR3, in frame from base 1. The germline ends are 8 bases apart after V is trimmed by 0 bases and J by 5 bases. Taken from the germline V gene, the CDR1 and CDR2 loops are MNHEY and SVGAGI. Using the deep immunoSEQ assay, TCR CDR3 regions were amplified from genomic DNA by multiplex PCR. Extracted genomic DNA from each cell subset was distributed evenly across all wells of several immunoSEQ 96-well plates, and each plate was treated as a replicate. Each replicate PCR for sorted subsets received about 210 ng genomic DNA, equal to roughly 30,000 T cell genomes. Purified libraries were measured with a Qubit 3.0 fluorometer, size-checked on a Bioanalyzer 2100, and measured again with the KAPA Library Quantification kit. Each immunoSEQ 96-well plate was sequenced on its own single-read 150-cycle Illumina NextSeq 550 flow cell. On the study's bioinformatics: The immunoSEQ output contained only junctional sequences without quality scores, so filtering could not match that applied to full-length reads. Sequences were annotated with PyIR, a Python wrapper for IgBLAST v1.9, and V/J genes and CDR3 were assigned using IMGT germline references. Reads were filtered out if the reads had weak V/J assignments (E-value above 1e-6), no CDR3, stop codons, out-of-frame junctions, or ambiguous translated residues. V3J clonotypes were defined as sequences sharing an identical inferred V gene, J gene, and CDR3 amino acid sequence. The percentage overlap between two repertoires was calculated by dividing the number of shared unique clonotypes by the size of the smaller repertoire. RTK rarefaction, the Chao1 estimator, and Recon v2.1 estimates of unobserved clonotypes were used to assess repertoire richness. OLGA was used to compute generation probabilities for all TCRbeta clonotypes that the gDNA method yielded from a handful of donors. TCRdb re-hosts the immuneACCESS table, in-frame sequences only. Its copies lack some clones; in the studies checked, an unresolved V gene accounts for under half of them, and the cause for the rest is not known. That table gives V, J and clone size, and the DNA gave D and trimming. The sample yields under 650,000 clones; around 96% were counted once. Of the sample, about 0.054% is held by the ten largest clones.

The donors were healthy, HIV-negative adults who had no recently reported acute infections or vaccinations. Every donor was a Caucasian adult residing in Nashville, Tennessee, USA. Magnetic negative selection was used to enrich CD4+ T cells, after which naive cells were positively selected on CD45RA and the negative fraction became the memory subset. Blood was obtained by leukapheresis, after which PBMCs were separated by Ficoll-Histopaque density gradient centrifugation and cryopreserved in liquid nitrogen vapor phase. Analytical flow cytometry was used to check the purity and quantity of each magnetically sorted T cell population. Genomic DNA was isolated from each sorted fraction and quantified by UV absorbance on a Nanodrop 2000c. With regard to this clone: Its antigen is not yet known. It has no much larger one-base neighbor in the sample; base qualities were not kept.

Sequenced sample: naive CD4+ T cells sorted from blood. In light of the paper, this sample's cell subset or site label describes: CD45RA+ positively selected. The chain is assembled from TRBV6-5 and TRBJ2-7; TRBD2 is possibly the D segment (5 matching bases). The clonotype was recovered from a woman between 25 and 40 years old in good health. This receptor carries the CDR3 CASSYSSGNEQYF. The nucleotide sequence is given as TGTGCCAGCAGTTACTCTTCGGGGAACGAGCAGTACTTC.